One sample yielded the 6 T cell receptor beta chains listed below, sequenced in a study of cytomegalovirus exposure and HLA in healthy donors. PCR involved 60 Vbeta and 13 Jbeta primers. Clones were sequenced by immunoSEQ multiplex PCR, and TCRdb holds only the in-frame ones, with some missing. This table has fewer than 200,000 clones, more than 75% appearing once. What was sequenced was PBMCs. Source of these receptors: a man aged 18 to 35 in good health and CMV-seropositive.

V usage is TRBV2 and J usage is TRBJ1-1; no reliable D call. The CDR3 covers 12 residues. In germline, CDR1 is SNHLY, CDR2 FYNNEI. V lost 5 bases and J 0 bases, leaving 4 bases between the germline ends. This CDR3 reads CASSYMNTEAFF. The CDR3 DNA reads TGTGCCAGCAGTTACATGAACACTGAAGCTTTCTTT.

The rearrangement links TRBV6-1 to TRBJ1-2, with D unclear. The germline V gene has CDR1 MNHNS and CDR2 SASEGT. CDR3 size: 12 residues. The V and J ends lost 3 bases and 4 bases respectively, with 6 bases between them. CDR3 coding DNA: TGTGCCAGCAGTGACAGGTCCTATGGCTACACCTTC. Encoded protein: CASSDRSYGYTF.

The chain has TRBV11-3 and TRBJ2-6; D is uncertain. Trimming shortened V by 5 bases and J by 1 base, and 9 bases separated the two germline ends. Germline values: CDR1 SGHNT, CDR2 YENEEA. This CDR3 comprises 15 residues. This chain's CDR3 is CASSLKTSGANVLTF. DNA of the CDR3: TGTGCCAGCAGCCTTAAGACATCTGGGGCCAACGTCCTGACTTTC.

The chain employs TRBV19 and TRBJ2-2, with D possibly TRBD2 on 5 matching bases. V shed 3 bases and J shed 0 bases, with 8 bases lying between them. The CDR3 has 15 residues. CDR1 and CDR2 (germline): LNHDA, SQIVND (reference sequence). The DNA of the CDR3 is TGTGCCAGTAGTATTGACGGGACGAACACCGGGGAGCTGTTTTTT. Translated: CASSIDGTNTGELFF.

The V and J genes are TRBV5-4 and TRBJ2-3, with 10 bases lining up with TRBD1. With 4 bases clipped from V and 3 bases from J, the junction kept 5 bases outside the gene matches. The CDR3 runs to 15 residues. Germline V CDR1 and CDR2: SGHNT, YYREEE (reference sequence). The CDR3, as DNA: TGTGCCAGCAGCCGGGACAGGGGAAGGACAGATACGCAGTATTTT. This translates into CASSRDRGRTDTQYF.

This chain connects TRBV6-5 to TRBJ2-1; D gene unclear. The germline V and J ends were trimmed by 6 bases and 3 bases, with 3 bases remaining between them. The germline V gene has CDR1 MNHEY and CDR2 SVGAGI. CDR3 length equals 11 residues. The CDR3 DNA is TGTGCCAGCAGCCTCTACAATGAGCAGTTCTTC. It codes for CASSLYNEQFF.